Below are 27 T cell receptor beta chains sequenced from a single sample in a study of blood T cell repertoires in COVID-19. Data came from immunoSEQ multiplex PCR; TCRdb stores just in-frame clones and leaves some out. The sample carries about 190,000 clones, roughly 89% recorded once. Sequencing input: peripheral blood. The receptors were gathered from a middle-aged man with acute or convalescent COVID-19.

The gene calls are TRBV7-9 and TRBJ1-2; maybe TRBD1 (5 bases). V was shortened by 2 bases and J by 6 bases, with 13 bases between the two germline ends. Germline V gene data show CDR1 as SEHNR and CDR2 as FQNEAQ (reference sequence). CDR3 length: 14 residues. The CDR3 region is CASSLRQGGNGYTF. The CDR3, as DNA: TGTGCCAGCAGCTTACGCCAGGGTGGGAATGGCTACACCTTC.

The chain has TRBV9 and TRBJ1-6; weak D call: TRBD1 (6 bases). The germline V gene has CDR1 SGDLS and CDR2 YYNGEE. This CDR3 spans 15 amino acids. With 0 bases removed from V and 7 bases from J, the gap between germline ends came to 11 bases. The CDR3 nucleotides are TGTGCCAGCAGCGTAGCGGGAGGGGGAAATTCACCCCTCCACTTT. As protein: CASSVAGGGNSPLHF.

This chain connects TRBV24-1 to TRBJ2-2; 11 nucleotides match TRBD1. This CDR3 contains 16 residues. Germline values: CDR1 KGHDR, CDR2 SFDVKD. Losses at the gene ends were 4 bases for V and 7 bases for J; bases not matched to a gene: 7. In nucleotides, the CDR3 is TGTGCCACCAGTGACCCGGACAGGGGGCGAGACGGGGAGCTGTTTTTT. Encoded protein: CATSDPDRGRDGELFF.

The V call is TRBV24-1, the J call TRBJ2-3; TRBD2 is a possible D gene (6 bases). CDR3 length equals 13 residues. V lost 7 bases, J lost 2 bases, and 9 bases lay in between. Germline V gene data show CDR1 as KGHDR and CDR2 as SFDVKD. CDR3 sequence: CATRGRSTDTQYF. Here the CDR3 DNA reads TGTGCCACCAGGGGGAGGTCCACAGATACGCAGTATTTT.

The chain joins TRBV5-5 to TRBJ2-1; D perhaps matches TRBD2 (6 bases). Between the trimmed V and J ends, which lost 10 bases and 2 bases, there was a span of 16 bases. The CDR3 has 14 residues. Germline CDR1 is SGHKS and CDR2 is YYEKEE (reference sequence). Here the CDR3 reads CASDRDWTYNEQFF. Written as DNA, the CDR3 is TGTGCCTCCGACCGGGACTGGACCTACAATGAGCAGTTCTTC.

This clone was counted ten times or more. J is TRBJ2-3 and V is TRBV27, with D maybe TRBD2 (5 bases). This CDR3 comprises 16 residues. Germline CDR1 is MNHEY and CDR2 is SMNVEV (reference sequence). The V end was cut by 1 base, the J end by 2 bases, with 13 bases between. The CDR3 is CASSLLGLANTDTQYF. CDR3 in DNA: TGTGCCAGCAGTTTATTAGGGCTAGCAAACACAGATACGCAGTATTTT.

In DNA, the CDR3 is TGTGCCAGCAGCCGACAGGGTTGGGAGACCCAGTACTTC. Amino acids: CASSRQGWETQYF. The chain uses TRBV7-8 and TRBJ2-5, with TRBD1 matching over 7 bases. Germline assignment: CDR1 SGHVS and CDR2 FQNEAQ. Trimming removed 5 bases from V and 5 bases from J; junction bases left unmatched: 5. The CDR3 has 13 residues. The variable domain in full, with the rest retrieved from reference TRBV7-8 and TRBJ2-5, is GAGVSQSPRYKVAKRGQDVALRCDPISGHVSLFWYQQALGQGPEFLTYFQNEAQLDKSGLPSDRFFAERPEGSVSTLKIQRTQQEDSAVYLCASSRQGWETQYFGPGTRLLVL.

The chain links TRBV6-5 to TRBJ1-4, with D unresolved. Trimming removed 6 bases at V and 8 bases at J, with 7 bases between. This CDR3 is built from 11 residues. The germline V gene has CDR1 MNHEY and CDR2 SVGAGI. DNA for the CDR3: TGTGCCAGCAGCGTCAGGGAAAAACTGTTTTTT. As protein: CASSVREKLFF.

The CDR3 nucleotides read TGTGCCAGCAGTTACTCGCCCTACGACTATGGCTACACCTTC. Residues: CASSYSPYDYGYTF. The V gene is TRBV6-5, the J gene TRBJ1-2; D unclear. V dropped 0 bases and J dropped 3 bases, with 8 bases sitting between them. This CDR3 is 14 amino acids long. Germline V CDR1 and CDR2: MNHEY, SVGAGI.

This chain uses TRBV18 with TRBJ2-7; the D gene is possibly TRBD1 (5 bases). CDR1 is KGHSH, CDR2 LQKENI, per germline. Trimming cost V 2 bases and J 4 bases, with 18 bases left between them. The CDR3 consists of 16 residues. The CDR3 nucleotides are TGTGCCAGCTCACCAAACCGCCGGGCAGGGCGTTACGAGCAGTACTTC. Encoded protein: CASSPNRRAGRYEQYF.

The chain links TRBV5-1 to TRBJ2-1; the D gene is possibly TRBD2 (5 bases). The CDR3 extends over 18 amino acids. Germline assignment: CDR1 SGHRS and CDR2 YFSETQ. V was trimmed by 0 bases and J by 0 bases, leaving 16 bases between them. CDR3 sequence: CASSLGRREFSSYNEQFF. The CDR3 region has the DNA TGCGCCAGCAGCTTGGGCCGCCGGGAATTTAGCTCCTACAATGAGCAGTTCTTC.

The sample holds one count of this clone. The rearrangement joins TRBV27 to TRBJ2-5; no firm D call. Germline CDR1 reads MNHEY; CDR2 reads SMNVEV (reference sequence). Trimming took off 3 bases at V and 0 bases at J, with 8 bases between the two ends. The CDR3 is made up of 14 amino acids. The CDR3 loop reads CASSLRGNQETQYF. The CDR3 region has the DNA TGTGCCAGCAGTTTGAGAGGTAACCAAGAGACCCAGTACTTC.

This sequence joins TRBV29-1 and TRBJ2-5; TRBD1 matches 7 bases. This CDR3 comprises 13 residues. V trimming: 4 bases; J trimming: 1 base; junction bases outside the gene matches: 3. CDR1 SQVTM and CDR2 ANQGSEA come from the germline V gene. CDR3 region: CSVARQGQETQYF. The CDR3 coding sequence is TGCAGCGTTGCGAGACAGGGCCAAGAGACCCAGTACTTC.

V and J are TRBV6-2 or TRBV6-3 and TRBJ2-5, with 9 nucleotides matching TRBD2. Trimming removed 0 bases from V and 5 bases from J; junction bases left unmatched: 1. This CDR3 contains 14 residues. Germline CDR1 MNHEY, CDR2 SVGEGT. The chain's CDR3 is CASSYSAGGETQYF. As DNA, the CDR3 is TGTGCCAGCAGTTACTCTGCGGGGGGGGAGACCCAGTACTTC.

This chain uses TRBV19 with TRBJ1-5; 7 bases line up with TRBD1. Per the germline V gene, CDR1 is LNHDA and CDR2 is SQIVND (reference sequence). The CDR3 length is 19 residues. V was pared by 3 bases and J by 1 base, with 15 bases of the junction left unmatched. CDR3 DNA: TGTGCCAGTAGTATGAGCCGGGGGGGACAGCGATTAAGCAATCAGCCCCAGCATTTT. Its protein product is CASSMSRGGQRLSNQPQHF.

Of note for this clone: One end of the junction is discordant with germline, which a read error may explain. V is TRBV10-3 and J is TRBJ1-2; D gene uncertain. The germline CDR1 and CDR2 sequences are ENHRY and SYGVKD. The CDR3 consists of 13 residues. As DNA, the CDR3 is TGTGCCATCGGTGACGGGAAAAACTATGGCTACACCTTC. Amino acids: CAIGDGKNYGYTF.

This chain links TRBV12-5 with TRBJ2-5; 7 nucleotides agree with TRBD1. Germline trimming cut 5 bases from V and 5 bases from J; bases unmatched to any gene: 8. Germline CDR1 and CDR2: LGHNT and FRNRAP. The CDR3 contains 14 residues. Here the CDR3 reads CASGPGGRGETQYF. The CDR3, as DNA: TGTGCTAGTGGTCCCGGCGGCAGGGGGGAGACCCAGTACTTC.

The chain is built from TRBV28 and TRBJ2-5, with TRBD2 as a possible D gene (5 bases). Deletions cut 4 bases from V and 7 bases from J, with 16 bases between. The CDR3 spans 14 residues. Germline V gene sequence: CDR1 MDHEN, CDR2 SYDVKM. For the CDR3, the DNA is TGTGCCAGCAGTTGGCAGCGGAGAATTTGGACCCAGTACTTC. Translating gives CASSWQRRIWTQYF.

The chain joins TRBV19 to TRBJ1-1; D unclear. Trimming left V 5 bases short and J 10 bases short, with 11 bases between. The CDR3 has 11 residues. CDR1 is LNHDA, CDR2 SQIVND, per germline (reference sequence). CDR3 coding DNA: TGTGCCAGTAGTTTGGGAGTGATAGCTTTCTTT. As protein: CASSLGVIAFF.

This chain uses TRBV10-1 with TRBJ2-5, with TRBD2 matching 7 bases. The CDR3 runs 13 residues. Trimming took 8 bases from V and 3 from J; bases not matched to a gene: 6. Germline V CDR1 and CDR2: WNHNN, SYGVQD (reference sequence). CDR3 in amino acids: CASHSGTKETQYF. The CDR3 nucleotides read TGCGCCAGCCATTCAGGGACTAAAGAGACCCAGTACTTC.

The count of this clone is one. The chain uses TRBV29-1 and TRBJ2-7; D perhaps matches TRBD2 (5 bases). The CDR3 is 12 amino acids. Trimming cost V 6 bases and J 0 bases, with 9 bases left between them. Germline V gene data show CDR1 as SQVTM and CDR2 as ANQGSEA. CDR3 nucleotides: TGCAGCGTAGCGGACGGCTCCTACGAGCAGTACGTC. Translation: CSVADGSYEQYV.

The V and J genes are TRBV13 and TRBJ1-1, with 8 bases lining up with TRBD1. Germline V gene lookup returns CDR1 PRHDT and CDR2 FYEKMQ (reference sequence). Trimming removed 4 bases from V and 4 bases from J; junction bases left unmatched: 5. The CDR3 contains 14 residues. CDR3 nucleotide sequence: TGTGCCAGCAGCTCTGACGACAGGGGCACTGAAGCTTTCTTT. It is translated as CASSSDDRGTEAFF. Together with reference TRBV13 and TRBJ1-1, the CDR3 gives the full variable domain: AAGVIQSPRHLIKEKRETATLKCYPIPRHDTVYWYQQGPGQDPQFLISFYEKMQSDKGSIPDRFSAQQFSDYHSELNMSSLELGDSALYFCASSSDDRGTEAFFGQGTRLTVV.

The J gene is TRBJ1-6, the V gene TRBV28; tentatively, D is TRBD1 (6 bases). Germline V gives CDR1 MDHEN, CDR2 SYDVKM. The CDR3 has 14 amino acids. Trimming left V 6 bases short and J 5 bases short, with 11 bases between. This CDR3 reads CASSRDINNSPLHF. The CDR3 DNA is TGTGCCAGCAGCCGGGACATAAATAATTCACCCCTCCACTTT. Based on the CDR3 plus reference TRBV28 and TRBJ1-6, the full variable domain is DVKVTQSSRYLVKRTGEKVFLECVQDMDHENMFWYRQDPGLGLRLIYFSYDVKMKEKGDIPEGYSVSREKKERFSLILESASTNQTSMYLCASSRDINNSPLHFGNGTRLTVT.

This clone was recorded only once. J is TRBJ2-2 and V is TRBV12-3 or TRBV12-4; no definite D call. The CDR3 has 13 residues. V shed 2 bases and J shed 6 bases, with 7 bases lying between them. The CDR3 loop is CASSLWQAGELFF. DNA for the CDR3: TGTGCCAGCAGTTTATGGCAGGCCGGGGAGCTGTTTTTT.

The CDR3: CASGQGGTDTQYF. The CDR3 nucleotides are TGTGCCAGCGGACAGGGGGGGACAGATACGCAGTATTTT. V usage is TRBV9 and J usage is TRBJ2-3; 10 bases align to TRBD1. Trimming took 7 bases from V and 3 from J; bases not matched to a gene: 2. Germline CDR1 and CDR2: SGDLS and YYNGEE. The CDR3 contains 13 residues.

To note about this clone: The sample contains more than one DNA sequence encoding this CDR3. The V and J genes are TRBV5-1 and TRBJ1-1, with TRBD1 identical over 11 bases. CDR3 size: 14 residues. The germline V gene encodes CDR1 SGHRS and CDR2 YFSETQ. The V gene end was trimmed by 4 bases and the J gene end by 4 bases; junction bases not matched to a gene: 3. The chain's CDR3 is CASSIGQGATEAFF. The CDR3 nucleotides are TGCGCCAGCAGCATTGGACAGGGGGCCACTGAAGCTTTCTTT.

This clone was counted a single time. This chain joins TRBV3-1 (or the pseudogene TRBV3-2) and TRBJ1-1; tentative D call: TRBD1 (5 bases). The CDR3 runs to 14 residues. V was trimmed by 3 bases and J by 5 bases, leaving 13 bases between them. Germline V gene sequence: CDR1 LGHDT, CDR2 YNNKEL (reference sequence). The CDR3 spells CASSHGGGGTEAFF. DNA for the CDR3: TGTGCCAGCAGCCACGGTGGGGGGGGTACTGAAGCTTTCTTT.